These T cell receptor beta chains were read from a single sample in a study of CD4 T cells in relation to SARS-CoV-2 and coronaviruses. Clones were sequenced by immunoSEQ multiplex PCR, and TCRdb holds only the in-frame ones, with some missing. The top ten clones hold 20% to 25% of a sample with about 27,000 clones, around 67% of them seen once. These receptors have no known antigen. Sequences were obtained from CD4+ T cells from PBMCs, cultured in vitro. The receptors come from a human donor in good health. The CDR3 runs from the conserved cysteine through the conserved F or W. D genes are given only for firm matches. The size of a clone is reported for some rows only, either as once, few or many, or as a class for expanded clones.

d_gene,j_gene,v_gene,abundance,CDR3nt,CDR3aa
.,TRBJ2-5,TRBV4-1,.,TGCGCCAGCACCCTCAACAGTCTAGGGGAGACCCAGTACTTC,CASTLNSLGETQYF
TRBD1,TRBJ2-1,TRBV6-5,.,TGTGCCAGCAGTCCGCAGGGGGCGCAAAATGAGCAGTTCTTC,CASSPQGAQNEQFF
.,TRBJ1-1,TRBV6-6,once,TGTGCCAGCAGAAGTGGGTCTTTCCCAGGAGACACTGAAGCTTTCTTT,CASRSGSFPGDTEAFF
.,TRBJ1-2,TRBV6-2/TRBV6-3,.,TGTGCCAGCAGTTACTGGTCCCTTGAGAGCGGCTACACCTTC,CASSYWSLESGYTF
TRBD1,TRBJ1-1,TRBV6-5,.,TGTGCCAGCGGGTCCGAGGGGGCGGGGGACACTGAAGCTTTCTTT,CASGSEGAGDTEAFF
.,TRBJ1-1,TRBV18,once,TGTGCCAGCTCACCTTTCGGAGATACTGAAGCTTTCTTT,CASSPFGDTEAFF
TRBD2,TRBJ2-5,TRBV19,.,TGTGCCAGTAGTGGGATAGCGGGGGGTAGGGAGACCCAGTACTTC,CASSGIAGGRETQYF
TRBD2,TRBJ2-1,TRBV7-9,.,TGTGCCAGCAGCTTGTCTAGCGGGGGGGCTTACAATGAGCAGTTCTTC,CASSLSSGGAYNEQFF
TRBD1,TRBJ2-1,TRBV7-2,.,TGTGCCAGCAGCCCCTTACAGGGGAATGAGCAGTTCTTC,CASSPLQGNEQFF
.,TRBJ2-1,TRBV24-1,.,TGTGCCACCAGTTCTATAATAACGCAGTTCTTC,CATSSIITQFF